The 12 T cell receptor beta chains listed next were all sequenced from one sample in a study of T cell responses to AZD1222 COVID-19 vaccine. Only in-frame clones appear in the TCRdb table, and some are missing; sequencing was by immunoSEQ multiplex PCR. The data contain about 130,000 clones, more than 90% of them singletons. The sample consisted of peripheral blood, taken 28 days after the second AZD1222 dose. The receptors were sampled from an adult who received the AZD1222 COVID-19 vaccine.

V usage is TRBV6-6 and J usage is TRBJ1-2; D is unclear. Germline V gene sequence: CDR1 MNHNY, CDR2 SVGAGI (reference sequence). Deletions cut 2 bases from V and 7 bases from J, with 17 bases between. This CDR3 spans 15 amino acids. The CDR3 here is CASSYGVVWESGYTF. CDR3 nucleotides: TGTGCCAGCAGTTACGGAGTTGTCTGGGAGAGTGGCTACACCTTC.

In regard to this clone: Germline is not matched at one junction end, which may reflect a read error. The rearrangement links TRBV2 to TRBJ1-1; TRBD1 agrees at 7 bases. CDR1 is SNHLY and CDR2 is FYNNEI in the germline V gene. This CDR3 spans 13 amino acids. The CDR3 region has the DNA TGTGCCAGCAGTCTACAGGGGAACACTAAAGCTTTCTTT. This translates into CASSLQGNTKAFF.

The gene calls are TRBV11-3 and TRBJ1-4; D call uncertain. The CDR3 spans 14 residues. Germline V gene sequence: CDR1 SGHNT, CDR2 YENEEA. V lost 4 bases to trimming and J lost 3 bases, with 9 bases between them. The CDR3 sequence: CASSSAPANEKLFF. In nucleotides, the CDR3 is TGTGCCAGCAGCTCCGCCCCGGCTAATGAAAAACTGTTTTTT.

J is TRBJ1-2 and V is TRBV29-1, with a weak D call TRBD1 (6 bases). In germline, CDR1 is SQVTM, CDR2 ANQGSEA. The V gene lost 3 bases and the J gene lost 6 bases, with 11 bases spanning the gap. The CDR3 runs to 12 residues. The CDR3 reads CSVDLRGDGYTF. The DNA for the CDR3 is TGCAGCGTTGATCTGAGGGGGGATGGCTACACCTTC.

The CDR3 here is CASSLIASANEQFF. DNA of the CDR3: TGTGCCAGCAGCTTAATCGCTAGCGCCAATGAGCAGTTCTTC. This sequence joins TRBV7-3 and TRBJ2-1; D perhaps matches TRBD2 (6 bases). The CDR3 has 14 residues. The V and J ends lost 1 base and 6 bases respectively, with 10 bases between them. From germline, CDR1 is SGHTA and CDR2 FQGTGA.

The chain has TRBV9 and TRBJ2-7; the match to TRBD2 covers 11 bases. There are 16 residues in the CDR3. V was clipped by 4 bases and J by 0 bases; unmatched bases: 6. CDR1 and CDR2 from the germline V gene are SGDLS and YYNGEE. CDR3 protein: CASSLGLAGSSYEQYF. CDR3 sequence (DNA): TGTGCCAGCAGCCTTGGACTAGCGGGTAGCTCCTACGAGCAGTACTTC.

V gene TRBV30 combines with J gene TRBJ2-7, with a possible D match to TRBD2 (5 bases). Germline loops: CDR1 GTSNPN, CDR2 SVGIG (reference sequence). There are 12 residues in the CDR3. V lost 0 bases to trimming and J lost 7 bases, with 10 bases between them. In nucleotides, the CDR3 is TGTGCCTGGAGTGTATCCGGGGTTGAGCAGTACTTC. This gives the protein CAWSVSGVEQYF.

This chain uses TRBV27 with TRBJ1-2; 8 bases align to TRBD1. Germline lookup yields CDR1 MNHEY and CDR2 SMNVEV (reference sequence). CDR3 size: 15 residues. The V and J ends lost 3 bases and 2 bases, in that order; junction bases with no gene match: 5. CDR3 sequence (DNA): TGTGCCAGCAGTTTGACAGGGGAGGAAAACTATGGCTACACCTTC. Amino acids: CASSLTGEENYGYTF.

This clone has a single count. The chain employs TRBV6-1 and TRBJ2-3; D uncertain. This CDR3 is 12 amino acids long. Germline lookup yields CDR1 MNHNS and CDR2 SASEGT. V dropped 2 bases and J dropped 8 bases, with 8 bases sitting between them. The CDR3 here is CASSESAVTQYF. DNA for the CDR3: TGTGCCAGCAGTGAATCGGCGGTTACGCAGTATTTT.

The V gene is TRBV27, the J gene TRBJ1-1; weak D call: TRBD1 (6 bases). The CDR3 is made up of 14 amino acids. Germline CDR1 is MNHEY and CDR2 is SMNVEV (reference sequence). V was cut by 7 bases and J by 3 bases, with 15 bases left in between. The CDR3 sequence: CASISLRGYTEAFF. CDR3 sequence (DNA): TGTGCCAGCATATCTCTCAGGGGTTACACTGAAGCTTTCTTT.

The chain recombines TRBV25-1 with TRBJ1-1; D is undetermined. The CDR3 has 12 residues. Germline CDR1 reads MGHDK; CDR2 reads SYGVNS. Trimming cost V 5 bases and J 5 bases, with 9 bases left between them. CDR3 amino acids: CASSLSDTEAFF. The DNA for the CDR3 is TGTGCCAGCAGTCTGAGTGATACTGAAGCTTTCTTT.

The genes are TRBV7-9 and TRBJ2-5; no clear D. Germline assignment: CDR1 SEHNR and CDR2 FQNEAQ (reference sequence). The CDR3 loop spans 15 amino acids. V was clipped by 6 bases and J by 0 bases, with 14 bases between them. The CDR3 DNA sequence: TGTGCCAGCAGTTATAGCAGCTCCCACCAAGAGACCCAGTACTTC. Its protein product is CASSYSSSHQETQYF. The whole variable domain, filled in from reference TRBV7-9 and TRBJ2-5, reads DTGVSQNPRHKITKRGQNVTFRCDPISEHNRLYWYRQTLGQGPEFLTYFQNEAQLEKSRLLSDRFSAERPKGSFSTLEIQRTEQGDSAMYLCASSYSSSHQETQYFGPGTRLLVL.